This T cell receptor (beta chain) was documented in a study of radiation and T cells in renal cell carcinoma (TCRdb year 2020). Study-wide context: TCR beta sequencing covered 50 to 55 samples in total, comprising some 26 tumors and about 27 peripheral blood samples. A total of roughly 4 million unique CDR3 nucleotide sequences, encoding some 2,700,000 unique CDR3 amino acid sequences, were found across all 55 or so samples.

For CDR1 and CDR2, the germline V gene lists SGDLS and YYNGEE. The V and J ends are trimmed by 4 bases and 2 bases, leaving 16 bases between them. From the cysteine through the phenylalanine, the CDR3 covers 15 amino acids. The retained sequence is limited to the CDR3, 45 bases, with the frame set at the first base. Read against the paper, the sample's time point label means: tumor resected at nephrectomy. The treatment or condition label corresponds to: treatment-naive control, cytoreductive nephrectomy. Control tumors were obtained from treatment-naive renal cell carcinoma patients in whom cytoreductive nephrectomy was performed without prior radiation. Renal cell carcinoma with clear cell pathology was present in all patients. The control tumors sequenced for TCR were resected between about 2011 and 2015 from 11 males and a handful of females whose median age was approximately 50 years (range about 35 to 85). Tumors were dissociated mechanically, digested with collagenase/hyaluronidase at 37 degrees C, processed in gentleMACS C tubes, and stored in liquid nitrogen. Genomic DNA for TCR sequencing was prepared using the QIAamp DNA Blood Mini Kit (Qiagen). The analyses included just those samples that passed every quality control check.

Following the manufacturer's recommendations, the immunoSEQ kit was used to generate TCR beta libraries from genomic DNA. To prepare the libraries, a first multiplex PCR with proprietary primers was run, followed by a second PCR that added unique barcodes, and a bead cleanup was done after each round. Each sample batch included a kit-provided positive control reaction and a negative control reaction. The final libraries were assessed on an Agilent 4200 TapeStation D1000 ScreenTape, pooled by volume, and quantified by qPCR. Sequencing was performed on an Illumina NextSeq500 using a MidOutput 150-cycle cartridge, with 156 Read1 cycles, 15 Index1 cycles, and the kit custom primers. The pooled library was loaded at roughly 0.98 pM with an approximately 20% PhiX control spike-in. For the original study's pipeline: Vendor-processed data were analyzed in R, and a clonotype was defined as all T cells sharing the same CDR3 nucleotide sequence. For clone abundance analyses, frequencies were normalized to the 10,000 most abundant clones per sample. Public T cell clones, averaging fewer than five per sample, were removed before analysis. Dominant motifs were analyzed with ImmunoMap using the PAM10 matrix, a gap penalty of 30, and a homology threshold of 0.3, and motifs with a cumulative frequency of at least 0.01 were considered dominant. TCRdb stores this immuneACCESS table with in-frame sequences only. Part of the clones is absent; in the studies checked, under half of the shortfall reflects unresolved V genes, and no reason is known for the rest. That table furnishes V, J and clone size, whereas the DNA furnished D and trimming. This sample has some 16,000 clones in its table, and roughly 54% of those were observed once. The ten largest clones add up to 8% to 13% of the sample.

Remarks on this clone: Its antigen is not yet known. Base qualities were left out, and no much larger clone turns up one base away.

What the research found in general, with its limitations: With a single-armed trial design, the study had no way to address how radiation dose or scheduling affects the TCR repertoire. Only small tumor regions of 0.8 to 1 g were available, so intratumoral heterogeneity was not captured. Compared with control tumors, irradiated tumors had a greater number of dominant CDR3 motifs, and these motifs made up a bigger portion of the repertoire. Irradiated tumors showed higher TCR clonality than controls, with the top 100 clonotypes averaging around 50% of the repertoire versus roughly 45% in nephrectomy-only tumors.

The receptor comes from a man over 45 with renal cell carcinoma. Recombination linked TRBV9 to TRBJ2-7; TRBD1 is a possible D gene, resting on 6 matching bases. The material sequenced was tumor tissue, taken from a patient whose treatment was nephrectomy without radiotherapy. The DNA reads TGTGCCAGCAGCCTAACAGGGAAATGGACCTACGAGCAGTACTTC. Its protein is CASSLTGKWTYEQYF.